These 17 T cell receptor beta chains share one sample of origin, sequenced in a study of T cell responses to AZD1222 COVID-19 vaccine listed by TCRdb under 2021. The time point label here, explained by the study, means: about 28 days (+/-7) after the second vaccine dose. Library preparation used the immunoSEQ multiplex PCR assay. TCRdb re-hosts the immuneACCESS table, in-frame sequences only. Its copies lack some clones; in the studies checked, an unresolved V gene accounts for under half of them, and the cause for the rest is not known. This sample lists around 160,000 clones; 92% were detected once. The ten largest clones add up to about 1.1% of the sample. The sample here was peripheral blood, taken 28 days after the second AZD1222 dose. These receptors originate from an adult who received the AZD1222 COVID-19 vaccine.

This chain uses TRBV29-1 with TRBJ1-1; perhaps TRBD1 as D (6 bases). The CDR3 extends over 14 amino acids. With 3 bases removed from V and 5 bases from J, the gap between germline ends came to 16 bases. Germline CDR1 reads SQVTM; CDR2 reads ANQGSEA. The CDR3 reads CSVEGGSLGTEAFF. The CDR3 region has the DNA TGCAGCGTTGAGGGGGGCTCATTAGGAACTGAAGCTTTCTTT.

The chain has TRBV13 and TRBJ1-1; D might be TRBD1 (6 bases). Trimming stripped 3 bases from V and 5 bases from J, with 13 bases between. The CDR3 has 14 residues. The germline gives CDR1 PRHDT, CDR2 FYEKMQ (reference sequence). The DNA for the CDR3 is TGTGCCAGCAGCTTGGGGGGCTCGGCAACTGAAGCTTTCTTT. It codes for CASSLGGSATEAFF.

The rearrangement links TRBV5-5 to TRBJ2-2; the D gene could be TRBD1 or TRBD2 (6 bases each). The V end was cut by 2 bases, the J end by 4 bases, with 18 bases between. CDR1 is SGHKS and CDR2 is YYEKEE in the germline V gene (reference sequence). This CDR3 comprises 17 residues. This CDR3 is CASSFFLGGGSTGELFF. CDR3 nucleotides: TGTGCCAGCAGCTTTTTTTTGGGGGGCGGTAGCACCGGGGAGCTGTTTTTT.

The V and J genes are TRBV6-5 and TRBJ1-1; tentative D call: TRBD1 (5 bases). This CDR3 is 13 amino acids long. V shed 5 bases and J shed 9 bases, with 16 bases lying between them. CDR1 is MNHEY, CDR2 SVGAGI, per germline. CDR3 coding DNA: TGTGCCAGCAGTACCCCTCGGGAGGGGAAAGCTTTCTTT. It translates to CASSTPREGKAFF.

This chain connects TRBV5-6 to TRBJ1-2, with D uncertain. V dropped 2 bases and J dropped 2 bases, with 16 bases sitting between them. Germline V gene lookup returns CDR1 SGHDT and CDR2 YYEEEE. The length of the CDR3 is 16 residues. The CDR3 nucleotides are TGTGCCAGCAGCTTCGAAGGGCTGTCGAGGAACTATGGCTACACCTTC. It encodes CASSFEGLSRNYGYTF.

The V and J genes are TRBV7-3 and TRBJ2-2, with 8 bases aligning to TRBD2. Germline loops: CDR1 SGHTA, CDR2 FQGTGA. This CDR3 has 13 amino acids. With V trimmed by 5 bases and J by 8 bases, 4 bases remained unmatched. The CDR3 DNA reads TGTGCCAGCAGCCCTTCTAGCGGGGGGGAGCTGTTTTTT. It codes for CASSPSSGGELFF.

The chain combines TRBV13 with TRBJ2-3, with TRBD2 matching over 14 bases. In germline, CDR1 is PRHDT, CDR2 FYEKMQ (reference sequence). The CDR3 length is 18 residues. V shed 4 bases, J shed 5 bases, and the junction held 11 bases outside the gene matches. The CDR3 DNA follows: TGTGCCAGCAGCTCAGCCACCGGGACTAGCGGGGGCCTAGATACGCAGTATTTT. Protein sequence: CASSSATGTSGGLDTQYF.

CDR3 region: CASSQDGGYGYTF. For the CDR3, the DNA is TGTGCCAGCAGCCAAGATGGTGGCTATGGCTACACCTTC. The V call is TRBV3-1 (or the pseudogene TRBV3-2), the J call TRBJ1-2; unclear D gene. The CDR3 consists of 13 residues. Germline V lookup: CDR1 LGHDT, CDR2 YNNKEL (reference sequence). Between the trimmed V and J ends, which lost 0 bases and 4 bases, there was a span of 6 bases.

V and J are TRBV13 and TRBJ2-7; 8 bases are a match to TRBD1. Germline-derived CDR1 and CDR2 are PRHDT and FYEKMQ (reference sequence). V dropped 4 bases and J dropped 4; count of bases not matched to a gene: 6. CDR3 length: 14 residues. CDR3 sequence reads: CASSWGQEEYEQYF. The DNA for the CDR3 is TGTGCCAGCAGCTGGGGACAGGAGGAATACGAGCAGTACTTC. Supplemented by reference TRBV13 and TRBJ2-7, the full variable domain reads AAGVIQSPRHLIKEKRETATLKCYPIPRHDTVYWYQQGPGQDPQFLISFYEKMQSDKGSIPDRFSAQQFSDYHSELNMSSLELGDSALYFCASSWGQEEYEQYFGPGTRLTVT.

The chain has TRBV5-4 and TRBJ1-1, with TRBD1 matching 8 bases. Trimming cost V 3 bases and J 5 bases; bases outside gene matches: 9. This CDR3 has 15 residues. Germline loops: CDR1 SGHNT, CDR2 YYREEE (reference sequence). This CDR3 reads CASSSIGQGGTEAFF. The CDR3 coding sequence is TGTGCCAGCAGCTCCATCGGACAGGGCGGAACTGAAGCTTTCTTT.

The J gene is TRBJ2-2, the V gene TRBV5-4, with D tentatively TRBD1 or TRBD2 (5 bases each). The germline V gene encodes CDR1 SGHNT and CDR2 YYREEE (reference sequence). There are 14 residues in the CDR3. V lost 10 bases, J lost 1 base, and 14 bases lay in between. The CDR3 here is CAVGTGRNTGELFF. CDR3 DNA: TGTGCCGTAGGGACGGGAAGGAACACCGGGGAGCTGTTTTTT. Full variable domain (rest looked up from reference TRBV5-4 and TRBJ2-2): ETGVTQSPTHLIKTRGQQVTLRCSSQSGHNTVSWYQQALGQGPQFIFQYYREEENGRGNFPPRFSGLQFPNYSSELNVNALELDDSALYLCAVGTGRNTGELFFGEGSRLTVL.

The rearrangement joins TRBV4-1 to TRBJ1-6; no clear D gene. The CDR3 is 16 amino acids. V lost 2 bases to trimming and J lost 7 bases, with 15 bases between them. Germline V gene lookup returns CDR1 MGHRA and CDR2 YSYEKL. As DNA, the CDR3 is TGCGCCAGCAGCCAACGTGACCGAACCGGGAATTCACCCCTCCACTTT. Translated, it gives CASSQRDRTGNSPLHF.

This chain connects TRBV27 to TRBJ1-2, with a tentative D call TRBD1 (5 bases). The CDR3 length is 14 residues. V was trimmed by 5 bases and J by 4 bases, leaving 14 bases between them. Germline V gives CDR1 MNHEY, CDR2 SMNVEV (reference sequence). The CDR3 loop reads CASSPSPGFYGYTF. The CDR3 coding sequence is TGTGCCAGCAGTCCCTCCCCAGGGTTCTATGGCTACACCTTC.

V gene TRBV27 combines with J gene TRBJ1-1; 8 bases align to TRBD1. This CDR3 has 16 amino acids. The germline V gene has CDR1 MNHEY and CDR2 SMNVEV (reference sequence). With V trimmed by 2 bases and J by 2 bases, 7 bases remained unmatched. For the CDR3, the DNA is TGTGCCAGCAGTTTACTTGGCAGGGGGCGAAACACTGAAGCTTTCTTT. Translated: CASSLLGRGRNTEAFF.

V is TRBV4-1 and J is TRBJ2-5, with D hard to call. In germline, CDR1 is MGHRA, CDR2 YSYEKL. Deletions cut 1 base from V and 2 bases from J, with 11 bases between. The CDR3 has 15 amino acids. Written as DNA, the CDR3 is TGCGCCAGCAGCCAAGTTGGGAAGATACAAGAGACCCAGTACTTC. Translating gives CASSQVGKIQETQYF.

In this sample, this clone turned up once. V is TRBV7-8 and J is TRBJ1-2; 8 nucleotides match TRBD1. Per germline, CDR1 SGHVS and CDR2 FQNEAQ. The length of the CDR3 is 14 residues. Trimming cost V 0 bases and J 7 bases; bases outside gene matches: 4. The CDR3 nucleotides read TGTGCCAGCAGCTTAGCTCGGACAGGGTTTGGCTACACCTTC. As protein: CASSLARTGFGYTF.

V and J are TRBV6-5 and TRBJ2-7; tentative D call: TRBD1 (6 bases). The CDR3 loop spans 13 amino acids. Germline loops: CDR1 MNHEY, CDR2 SVGAGI. Trimming left V 2 bases short and J 3 bases short, with 8 bases between. In DNA, the CDR3 is TGTGCCAGCAGTTACGGACAGTTCTACGAGCAGTACTTC. Its protein is CASSYGQFYEQYF.